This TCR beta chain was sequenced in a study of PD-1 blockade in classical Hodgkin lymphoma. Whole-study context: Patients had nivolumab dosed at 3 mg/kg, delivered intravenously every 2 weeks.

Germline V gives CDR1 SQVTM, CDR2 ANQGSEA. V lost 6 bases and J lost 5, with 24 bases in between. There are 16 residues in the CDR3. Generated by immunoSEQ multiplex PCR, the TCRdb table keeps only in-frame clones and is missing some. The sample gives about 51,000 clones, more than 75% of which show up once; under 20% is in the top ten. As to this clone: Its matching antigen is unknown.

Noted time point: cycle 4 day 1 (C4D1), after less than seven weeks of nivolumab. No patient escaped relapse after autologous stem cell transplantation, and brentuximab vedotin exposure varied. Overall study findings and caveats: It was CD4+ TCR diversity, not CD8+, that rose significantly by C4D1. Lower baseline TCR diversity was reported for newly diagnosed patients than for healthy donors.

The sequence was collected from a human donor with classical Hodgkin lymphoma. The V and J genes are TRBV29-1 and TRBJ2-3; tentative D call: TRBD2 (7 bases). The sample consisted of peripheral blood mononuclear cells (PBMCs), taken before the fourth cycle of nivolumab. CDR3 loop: CSVLPTGGGGGDTQYF. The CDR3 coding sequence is TGCAGCGTCCTCCCGACGGGGGGCGGTGGAGGAGATACGCAGTATTTT.